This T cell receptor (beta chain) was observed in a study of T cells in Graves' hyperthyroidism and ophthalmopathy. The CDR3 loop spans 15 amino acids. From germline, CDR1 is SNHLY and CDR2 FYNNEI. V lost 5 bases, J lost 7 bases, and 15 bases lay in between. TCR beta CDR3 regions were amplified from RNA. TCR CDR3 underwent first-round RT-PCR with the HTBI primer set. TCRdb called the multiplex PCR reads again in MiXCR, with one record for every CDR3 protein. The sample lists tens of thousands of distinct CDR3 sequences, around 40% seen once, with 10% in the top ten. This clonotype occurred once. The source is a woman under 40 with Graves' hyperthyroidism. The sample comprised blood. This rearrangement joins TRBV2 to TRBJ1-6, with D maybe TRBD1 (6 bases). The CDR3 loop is CASSKGGLPNSPLHF. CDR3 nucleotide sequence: TGTGCCAGCAGTAAGGGGGGCTTACCCAATTCACCCCTCCACTTT.